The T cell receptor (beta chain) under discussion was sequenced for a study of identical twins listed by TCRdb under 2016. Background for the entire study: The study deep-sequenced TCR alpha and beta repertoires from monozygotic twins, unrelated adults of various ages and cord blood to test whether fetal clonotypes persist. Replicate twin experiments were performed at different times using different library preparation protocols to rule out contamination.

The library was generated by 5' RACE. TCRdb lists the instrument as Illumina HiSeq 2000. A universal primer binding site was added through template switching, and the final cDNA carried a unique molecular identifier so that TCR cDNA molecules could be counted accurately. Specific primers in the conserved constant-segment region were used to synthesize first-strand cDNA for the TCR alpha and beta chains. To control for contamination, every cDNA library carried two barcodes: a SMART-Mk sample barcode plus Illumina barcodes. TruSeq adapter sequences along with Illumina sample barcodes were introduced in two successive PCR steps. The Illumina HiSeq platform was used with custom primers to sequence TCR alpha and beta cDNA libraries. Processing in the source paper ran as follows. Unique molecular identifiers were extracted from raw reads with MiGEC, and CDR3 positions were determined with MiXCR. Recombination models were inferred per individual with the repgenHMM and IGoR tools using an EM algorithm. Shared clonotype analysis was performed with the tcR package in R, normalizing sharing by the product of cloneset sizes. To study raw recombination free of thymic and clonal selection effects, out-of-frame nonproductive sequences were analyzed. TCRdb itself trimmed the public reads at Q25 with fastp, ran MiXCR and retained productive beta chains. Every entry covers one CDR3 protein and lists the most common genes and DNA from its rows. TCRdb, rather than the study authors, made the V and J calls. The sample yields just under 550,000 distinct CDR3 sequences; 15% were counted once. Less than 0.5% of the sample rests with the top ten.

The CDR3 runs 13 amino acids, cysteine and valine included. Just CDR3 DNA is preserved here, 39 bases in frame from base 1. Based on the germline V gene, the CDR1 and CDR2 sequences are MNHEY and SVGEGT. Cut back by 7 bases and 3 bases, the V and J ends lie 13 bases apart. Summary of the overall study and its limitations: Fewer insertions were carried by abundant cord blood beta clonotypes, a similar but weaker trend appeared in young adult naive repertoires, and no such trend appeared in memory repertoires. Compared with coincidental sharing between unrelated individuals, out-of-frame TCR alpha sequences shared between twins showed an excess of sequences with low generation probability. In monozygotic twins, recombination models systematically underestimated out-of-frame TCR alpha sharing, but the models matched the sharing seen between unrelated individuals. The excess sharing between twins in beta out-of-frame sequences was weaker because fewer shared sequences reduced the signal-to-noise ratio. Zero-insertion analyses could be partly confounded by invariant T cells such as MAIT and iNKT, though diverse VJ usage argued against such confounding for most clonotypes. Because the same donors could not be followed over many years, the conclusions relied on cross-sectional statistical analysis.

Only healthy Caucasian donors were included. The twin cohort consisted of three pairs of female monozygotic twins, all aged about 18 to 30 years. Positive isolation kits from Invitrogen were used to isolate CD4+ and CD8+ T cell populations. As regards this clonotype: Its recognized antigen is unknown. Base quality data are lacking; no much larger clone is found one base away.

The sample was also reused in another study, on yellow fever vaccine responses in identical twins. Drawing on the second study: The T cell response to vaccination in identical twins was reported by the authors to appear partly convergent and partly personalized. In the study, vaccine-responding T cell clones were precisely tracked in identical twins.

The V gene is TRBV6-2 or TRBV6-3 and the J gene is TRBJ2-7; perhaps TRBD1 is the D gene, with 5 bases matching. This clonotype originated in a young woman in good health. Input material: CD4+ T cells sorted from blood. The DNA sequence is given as TGTGCCAGCACCCACCCCCAGGGCTACGAGCAGTACGTC. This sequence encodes CASTHPQGYEQYV.